A selection of T cell receptor beta chains follows, all from one sample in a study of blood T cell repertoires in COVID-19. TCRdb's table, derived via immunoSEQ multiplex PCR, lists solely in-frame clones and lacks some. This table has fewer than 150,000 clones, roughly 85% appearing once. Sequencing input: peripheral blood. These receptors were taken from a man aged 45-65 years with acute or convalescent COVID-19. CDR3s include the opening cysteine and the closing phenylalanine or tryptophan. A D gene is named only where the DNA matches it firmly. Some rows have no size entry. The others give once, few or many, or a class for an expanded clone.

.	few	TRBJ1-5	TRBV19	TGTGCCAGTAATGGGGGGGCTAAGAATCAGCCCCAGCATTTT	CASNGGAKNQPQHF
TRBD1	.	TRBJ1-6	TRBV27	TGTGCCAGCAGTTCCAAGCCAGGGGGCCACTCACCCCTCCACTTT	CASSSKPGGHSPLHF
.	few	TRBJ2-1	TRBV28	TGTGCCAGCAGTCCTAGCGAAGGGGAGAATGAGCAGTTCTTC	CASSPSEGENEQFF
TRBD1	.	TRBJ1-6	TRBV7-8	TGTGCCAGCAGCCCCTTTCGATTCTTTTCGGGACAGGCGGATTCACCCCTCCACTTT	CASSPFRFFSGQADSPLHF
.	few	TRBJ1-3	TRBV5-1	TGCGCCAGCAGCTTGGTAAGCGGGAGCTCTGGAAACACCATATATTTT	CASSLVSGSSGNTIYF
TRBD1	.	TRBJ1-3	TRBV2	TGTGCCAGCAGTCCCACCGACAGGGTGGGAAACACCATATATTTT	CASSPTDRVGNTIYF
TRBD1	.	TRBJ2-3	TRBV14	TGTGCCAGCAGCCAAGACAGGGGGTCAGCAGATACGCAGTATTTT	CASSQDRGSADTQYF
TRBD2	.	TRBJ2-4	TRBV4-1	TGCGCCAGCAGCCACGGGGGGTCGGGAGACATTCAGTACTTC	CASSHGGSGDIQYF
TRBD1	.	TRBJ1-1	TRBV30	TGTGCCTGGGGTAAGGGACAGTTCCTCACTGAAGCTTTCTTT	CAWGKGQFLTEAFF
TRBD1	.	TRBJ2-3	TRBV10-3	TGTGCCATCAGTACCGGGACAGGGACCACAGATACGCAGTATTTT	CAISTGTGTTDTQYF
.	.	TRBJ2-3	TRBV27	TGTGCCAGCAGTTTAGGGGGCCGCCCGAACACAGATACGCAGTATTTT	CASSLGGRPNTDTQYF
TRBD2	.	TRBJ2-2	TRBV18	TGTGCCAGCTCGGGACTAGCGGGAGACACCGGGGAGCTGTTTTTT	CASSGLAGDTGELFF
.	.	TRBJ1-3	TRBV9	TGTGCCAGCAGCGTAGCAGGGCTAGGAAACACCATATATTTT	CASSVAGLGNTIYF
TRBD1	.	TRBJ1-1	TRBV2	TGTGCCAGCAATCCGGGACAGGGACTCACTGAAGCTTTCTTT	CASNPGQGLTEAFF
.	.	TRBJ2-1	TRBV12-3/TRBV12-4	TGTGCCAGCAGAGGGAGCTCCTACAATGAGCAGTTCTTC	CASRGSSYNEQFF
.	.	TRBJ1-1	TRBV2	TGTGCCAGCGTATACGGTGAAGCTTTCTTT	CASVYGEAFF
.	.	TRBJ1-1	TRBV15	TGTGCCACCAGCAGAGGCGGGGTTTCTGAAGCTTTCTTT	CATSRGGVSEAFF
.	.	TRBJ1-1	TRBV28	TGTGCCAGCAGTTCGTCGGTCAACACTGAAGCTTTCTTT	CASSSSVNTEAFF
.	.	TRBJ2-6	TRBV12-5	TGTGCTAGTGGCGACACAGGATTCTCTGGGGCCAACGTCCTGACTTTC	CASGDTGFSGANVLTF
.	few	TRBJ1-1	TRBV20-1	TGCAGTGCTAGCGGGAACACTGAAGCTTTCTTT	CSASGNTEAFF
.	.	TRBJ1-4	TRBV20-1	TGCAGTGCTGAGGGTGATGAAAAACTGTTTTTT	CSAEGDEKLFF
.	.	TRBJ2-7	TRBV3-1/TRBV3-2	TGTGCCAGCAGCCGCTGGGACTTCTCTGGAGAGCAGTACTTC	CASSRWDFSGEQYF
TRBD2	.	TRBJ2-1	TRBV6-5	TGTGCCAGCAGTTACTCGGGACTAGCGGGAGATGAGCAGTTCTTC	CASSYSGLAGDEQFF